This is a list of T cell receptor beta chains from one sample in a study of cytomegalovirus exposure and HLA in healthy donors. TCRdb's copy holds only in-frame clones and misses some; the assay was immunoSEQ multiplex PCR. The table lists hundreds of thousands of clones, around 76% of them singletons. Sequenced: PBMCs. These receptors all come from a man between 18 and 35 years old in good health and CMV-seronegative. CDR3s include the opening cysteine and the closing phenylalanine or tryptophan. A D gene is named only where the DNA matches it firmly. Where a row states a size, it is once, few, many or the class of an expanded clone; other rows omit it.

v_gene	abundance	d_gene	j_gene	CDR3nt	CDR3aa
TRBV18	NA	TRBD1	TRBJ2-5	TGTGCCAGCTCACCAAATGACAGGGGGCGCGGAGAGACCCAGTACTTC	CASSPNDRGRGETQYF
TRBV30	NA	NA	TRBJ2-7	TGTGCCTGGAACAGTCCCCCGTACGAGCAGTACTTC	CAWNSPPYEQYF
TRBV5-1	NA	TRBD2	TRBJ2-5	TGCGCCAGCAGCGCCCCGCCCGGGACTAGCGGGGCGGGGACCCAGTACTTC	CASSAPPGTSGAGTQYF
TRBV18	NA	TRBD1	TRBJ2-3	TGTGCCAGCCTCAGACAGGGGACAGATACGCAGTATTTT	CASLRQGTDTQYF
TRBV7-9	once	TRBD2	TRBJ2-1	TGTGCCAGCAGCCCAGCCCCCAGCGGGAGGAACTCCTACAATGAGCAGTTCTTC	CASSPAPSGRNSYNEQFF
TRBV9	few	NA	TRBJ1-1	TGTGCCAGCGGGAGGGGCCCGAACACTGAAGCTTTCTTT	CASGRGPNTEAFF
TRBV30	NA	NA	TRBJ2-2	TGTGCCTGGAGTAAGGGGGTGGTCACCGGGGAGCTGTTTTTT	CAWSKGVVTGELFF
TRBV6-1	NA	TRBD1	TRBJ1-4	TGTGCCAGCAGTGGTAGACAGGGCGCAACTAATGAAAAACTGTTTTTT	CASSGRQGATNEKLFF
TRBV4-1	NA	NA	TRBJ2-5	TGCGCCAGCAGCCAAGAACCTCAGTGGACCCAGTACTTC	CASSQEPQWTQYF
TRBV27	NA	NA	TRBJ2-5	TGTGCCAGCAGTTTGGTAGCGGCCGGATGGGAGACCCAGTACTTC	CASSLVAAGWETQYF
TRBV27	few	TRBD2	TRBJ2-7	TGTGCCAGCAGTCAATTAGCGGGAGGTTTCTACGAGCAGTACTTC	CASSQLAGGFYEQYF
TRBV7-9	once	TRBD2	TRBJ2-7	TGTGCCAGCAGCTTAGGAGGACTAGCGGGAGGAGAGCAGTACTTC	CASSLGGLAGGEQYF
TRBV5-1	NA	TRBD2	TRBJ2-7	TGCGCCAGCAGCTTGCTGACTAGCGGCTCCTACGAGCAGTACTTC	CASSLLTSGSYEQYF
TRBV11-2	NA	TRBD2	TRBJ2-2	TGTGCCAGCAGCCAGCGGGGGGGAGTCACCGGGGAGCTGTTTTTT	CASSQRGGVTGELFF
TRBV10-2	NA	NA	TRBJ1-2	TGCGCCAGCAGTGAGTTGCAGGGGAACTATGGCTACACCTTC	CASSELQGNYGYTF
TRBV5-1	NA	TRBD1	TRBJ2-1	TGCGCCAGCAGCGTCGGACAGGGGGTCAGGAATGAGCAGTTCTTC	CASSVGQGVRNEQFF
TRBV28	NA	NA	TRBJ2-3	TGTGCCAGCAGTTTGGCTTCGGATACGCAGTATTTT	CASSLASDTQYF
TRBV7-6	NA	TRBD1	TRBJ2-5	TGTGCCAGCAGCTTAGGCTCCGGGACAGGGGAAGAGACCCAGTACTTC	CASSLGSGTGEETQYF
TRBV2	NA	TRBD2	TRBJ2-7	TGTGCCAGCCTAAATGCTCCGGGGGGCGAGCAGTACTTC	CASLNAPGGEQYF
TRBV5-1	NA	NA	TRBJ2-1	TGCGCCAGCAGCTTGAGGACTACCAACAATGAGCAGTTCTTC	CASSLRTTNNEQFF
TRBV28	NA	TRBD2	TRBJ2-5	TGTGCCAGCAGCCGACCCCCCGGGACTAGCAGTCAAGAGACCCAGTACTTC	CASSRPPGTSSQETQYF
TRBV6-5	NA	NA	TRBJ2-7	TGTGCCAGCAGTCAGGGGTTCAACGAGCAGTACTTC	CASSQGFNEQYF
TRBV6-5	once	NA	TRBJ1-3	TGTGCCAGCAGTTACTCTAGCGGATCTGGAAACACCATATATTTT	CASSYSSGSGNTIYF
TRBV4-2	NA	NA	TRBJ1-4	TGTGCCAGCAGCCAGGGAGGGACAAGCAATGAAAAACTGTTTTTT	CASSQGGTSNEKLFF
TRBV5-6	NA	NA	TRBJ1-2	TGTGCCAGCAGCACCCGGGGGGATGGCTACACCTTC	CASSTRGDGYTF
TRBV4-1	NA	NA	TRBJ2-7	TGCGCCAGCAGCCAAGATTACGGGTTCCCCTACGAGCAGTACTTC	CASSQDYGFPYEQYF
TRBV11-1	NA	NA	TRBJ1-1	TGTGCCAGCAGCTTAAGCGGGACACCTGAAGCTTTCTTT	CASSLSGTPEAFF
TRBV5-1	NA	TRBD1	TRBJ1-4	TGCGCCAGCAGCTTGGCTACAGGGGGCGGTGAAAAACTGTTTTTT	CASSLATGGGEKLFF
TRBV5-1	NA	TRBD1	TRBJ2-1	TGCGCCAGCAGCCCCCTGGAAGGGGGCGGTGAGCAGTTCTTC	CASSPLEGGGEQFF
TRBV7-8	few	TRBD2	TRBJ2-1	TGTGCCAGCAGCTTGACCACTAGCGGGAGGGTCGGTGAGCAGTTCTTC	CASSLTTSGRVGEQFF
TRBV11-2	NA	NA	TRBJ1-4	TGTGCCAGCAGCTTAGGAGGCGGGGAGCGGGAAAAACTGTTTTTT	CASSLGGGEREKLFF